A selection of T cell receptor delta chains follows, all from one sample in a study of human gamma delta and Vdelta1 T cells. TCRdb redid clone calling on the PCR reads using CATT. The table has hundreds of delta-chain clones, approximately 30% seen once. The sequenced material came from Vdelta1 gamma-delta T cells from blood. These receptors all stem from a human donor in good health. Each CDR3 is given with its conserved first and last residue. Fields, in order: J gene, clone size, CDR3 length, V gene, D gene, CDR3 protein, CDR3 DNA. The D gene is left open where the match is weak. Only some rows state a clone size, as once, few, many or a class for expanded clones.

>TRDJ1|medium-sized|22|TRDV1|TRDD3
CALGEAFQTTPYWGIRADKLIF
TGTGCTCTTGGGGAGGCCTTCCAAACGACCCCGTACTGGGGGATACGGGCCGATAAACTCATCTTT
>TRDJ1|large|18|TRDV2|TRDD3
CACDSLDSTGGYTDKLIF
TGTGCCTGTGACTCTTTAGATAGTACTGGGGGATACACCGATAAACTCATCTTT
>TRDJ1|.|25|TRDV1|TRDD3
CALGPNAFLLSARWGIPMYTDKLIF
TGTGCTCTTGGGCCGAACGCTTTCCTACTCAGCGCCCGCTGGGGGATCCCCATGTACACCGATAAACTCATCTTT
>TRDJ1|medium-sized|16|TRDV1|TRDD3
CALTRGIRKDTDKLIF
TGTGCTCTGACCAGGGGGATACGGAAAGACACCGATAAACTCATCTTT
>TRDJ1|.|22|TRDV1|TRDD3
CALGENSAPVRDTLNLGDKLIF
TGTGCTCTTGGGGAAAACTCCGCTCCCGTGCGGGATACCCTCAATTTGGGCGATAAACTCATCTTT
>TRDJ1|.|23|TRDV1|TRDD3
CALGESLLRRRTGGPQYTDKLIF
TGTGCTCTTGGGGAAAGCCTCCTACGGAGGAGAACTGGGGGTCCCCAATACACCGATAAACTCATCTTT
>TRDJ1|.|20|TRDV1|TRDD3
CALGEQSYPWGIEYTDKLIF
TGTGCTCTTGGGGAACAGTCGTACCCGTGGGGGATAGAGTACACCGATAAACTCATCTTT
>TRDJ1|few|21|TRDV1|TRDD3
CALGESSLRTWGIWDTDKLIF
TGTGCTCTTGGGGAATCCTCCCTCCGGACGTGGGGGATATGGGACACCGATAAACTCATCTTT
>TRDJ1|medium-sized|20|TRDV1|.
CALGHLGAFPRVYGPDKLIF
TGTGCTCTTGGGCACCTGGGGGCCTTCCCCCGGGTCTACGGGCCCGATAAACTCATCTTT
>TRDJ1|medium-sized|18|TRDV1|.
CALGEGPLIYVPGSKLIF
TGTGCTCTTGGGGAAGGTCCCCTAATCTATGTGCCTGGGTCCAAACTCATCTTT
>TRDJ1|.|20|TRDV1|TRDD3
CALGELTTPYWGIYTDKLIF
TGTGCTCTTGGGGAACTCACGACTCCGTACTGGGGGATATACACCGATAAACTCATCTTT
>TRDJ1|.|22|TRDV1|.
CALGSRLGRFWDAGMFSDKLIF
TGTGCTCTTGGGTCACGTCTTGGCCGTTTCTGGGATGCGGGAATGTTTTCCGATAAACTCATCTTT
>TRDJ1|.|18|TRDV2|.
CACASLDSTVGYTDKLIF
TGTGCCTGTGCCTCTTTAGATAGTACTGTGGGATACACCGATAAACTCATCTTT
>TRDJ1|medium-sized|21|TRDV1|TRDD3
CALGHYLPFYRGIRGADKLIF
TGTGCTCTTGGGCACTACCTTCCCTTCTATCGGGGGATACGGGGCGCCGATAAACTCATCTTT
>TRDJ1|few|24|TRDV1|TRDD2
CALGERAFLRWWGNWGPYTDKLIF
TGTGCTCTTGGGGAACGGGCCTTCCTACGTTGGTGGGGGAATTGGGGGCCCTACACCGATAAACTCATCTTT
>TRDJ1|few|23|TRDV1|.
CALGELEVFLLLGALGYTDKLIF
TGTGCTCTTGGGGAACTAGAAGTTTTCCTACTACTGGGGGCCCTGGGGTACACCGATAAACTCATCTTT
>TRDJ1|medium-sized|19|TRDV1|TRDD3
CALGEHFLLGIRSPLGLIF
TGTGCTCTTGGGGAACATTTCCTACTGGGGATACGCTCCCCTTTAGGACTCATCTTT
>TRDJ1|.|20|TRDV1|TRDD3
CALGAKRHWGIPLYTDKLIF
TGTGCTCTTGGGGCTAAACGCCACTGGGGGATTCCCCTGTACACCGATAAACTCATCTTT
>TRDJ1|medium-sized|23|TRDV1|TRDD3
CALGVRYKGKIWGIRGDTDKLIF
TGTGCTCTTGGGGTACGATACAAGGGAAAGATCTGGGGGATACGCGGAGATACCGATAAACTCATCTTT
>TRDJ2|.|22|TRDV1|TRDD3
CALGELTEIPIYWGRVPAQLFF
TGTGCTCTTGGGGAACTCACTGAGATCCCGATTTACTGGGGGAGAGTCCCGGCACAACTCTTCTTT
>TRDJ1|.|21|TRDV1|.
CALGDIARPSYWGPYTDKLIF
TGTGCTCTTGGGGACATAGCTCGGCCTTCCTACTGGGGGCCCTACACCGATAAACTCATCTTT
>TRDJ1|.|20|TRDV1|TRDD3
CARGANLPSYRGGYTDKLIF
TGTGCTCGTGGGGCCAATTTGCCTTCGTACAGGGGGGGATACACCGATAAACTCATCTTT
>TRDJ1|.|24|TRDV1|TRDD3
CALGEEGDLLKYWGIPPFPDKLIF
TGTGCTCTTGGGGAAGAAGGCGACCTTCTCAAGTACTGGGGGATCCCACCCTTCCCCGATAAACTCATCTTT
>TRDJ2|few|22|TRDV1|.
CALGDSVLGHGVTGKGTAQLFF
TGTGCTCTTGGGGACAGTGTCCTGGGGCATGGGGTCACCGGGAAGGGGACAGCACAACTCTTCTTT
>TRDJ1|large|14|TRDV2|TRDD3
CASAPLLGDTPNIF
TGTGCCTCCGCTCCACTTCTGGGGGATACGCCAAACATCTTT
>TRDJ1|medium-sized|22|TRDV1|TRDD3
CALGKIVPSYWGKRTTTDKLIF
TGTGCTCTTGGGAAAATCGTCCCCTCCTACTGGGGGAAACGAACTACAACCGATAAACTCATCTTT
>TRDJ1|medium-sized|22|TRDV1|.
CALGEMKLPRGTRRVGTDKLIF
TGTGCTCTTGGGGAAATGAAACTTCCGAGGGGGACACGGCGTGTGGGGACCGATAAACTCATCTTT
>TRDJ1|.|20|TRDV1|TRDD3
CALGGRGRYWGILRSDKLIF
TGTGCTCTTGGGGGGCGCGGTCGGTACTGGGGGATACTAAGATCCGATAAACTCATCTTT
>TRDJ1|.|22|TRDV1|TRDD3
CALGTSRGPRPPGGSYTDKLIF
TGTGCTCTTGGGACCTCCCGGGGACCTCGGCCCCCTGGGGGGTCGTACACCGATAAACTCATCTTT
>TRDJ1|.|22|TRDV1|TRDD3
CALGELLLPRTGGYAFTDKLIF
TGTGCTCTTGGGGAACTACTCCTACCCCGAACTGGGGGATACGCGTTCACCGATAAACTCATCTTT
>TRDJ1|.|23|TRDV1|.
CALGDIARPSYWGIPPFPDKLIF
TGTGCTCTTGGGGACATAGCTCGGCCTTCCTACTGGGGGATCCCACCCTTCCCCGATAAACTCATCTTT
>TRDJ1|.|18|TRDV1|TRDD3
CALGEFPTGVPYTDKLIF
TGTGCTCTTGGGGAATTTCCGACTGGGGTCCCGTACACCGATAAACTCATCTTT
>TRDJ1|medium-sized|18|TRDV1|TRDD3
CALGDGYVWGIWTDKLIF
TGTGCTCTTGGGGACGGCTACGTCTGGGGGATATGGACCGATAAACTCATCTTT
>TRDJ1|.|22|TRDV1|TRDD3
CALGQIVPSYWGKRTTTDKLIF
TGTGCTCTTGGACAAATCGTCCCCTCCTACTGGGGGAAACGAACTACAACCGATAAACTCATCTTT
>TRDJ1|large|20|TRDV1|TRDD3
CALGPPRILWGYMYTDKLIF
TGTGCTCTTGGGCCCCCCCGGATACTCTGGGGGTATATGTACACCGATAAACTCATCTTT
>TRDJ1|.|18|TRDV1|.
CALGASFPSPRATDKLIF
TGTGCTCTTGGGGCTTCTTTTCCTAGCCCGCGCGCAACCGATAAACTCATCTTT
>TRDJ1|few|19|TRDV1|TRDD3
CALGELNRTGGDSTDKLIF
TGTGCTCTTGGGGAACTGAACCGTACTGGGGGAGACTCCACCGATAAACTCATCTTT
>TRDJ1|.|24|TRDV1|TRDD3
CALGDPRTRSFGPGGPMYTDKLIF
TGTGCTCTTGGGGACCCTCGAACTAGGTCCTTCGGGCCTGGGGGACCAATGTACACCGATAAACTCATCTTT
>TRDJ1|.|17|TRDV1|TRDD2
CALGEQAFLRTIDKLIF
TGTGCTCTTGGGGAACAGGCCTTCCTTCGGACTATCGATAAACTCATCTTT
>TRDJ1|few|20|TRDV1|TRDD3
CALGELRAYWGIRSTDKLIF
TGTGCTCTTGGGGAACTTCGCGCCTACTGGGGGATACGGAGTACCGATAAACTCATCTTT
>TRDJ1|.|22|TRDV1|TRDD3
CALGQIVPSYWGKRTRTDKLIF
TGTGCTCTTGGGCAAATCGTCCCCTCCTACTGGGGGAAACGAACTAGAACCGATAAACTCATCTTT
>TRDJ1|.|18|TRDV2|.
CACASFDSTVGYTDKLIF
TGTGCCTGTGCCTCTTTCGATAGTACTGTGGGATACACCGATAAACTCATCTTT
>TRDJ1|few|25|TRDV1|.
CALGPNAFLLSARWGSPMYTDKLIF
TGTGCTCTTGGGCCAAACGCTTTCCTACTCAGCGCCCGCTGGGGGAGCCCCATGTACACCGATAAACTCATCTTT
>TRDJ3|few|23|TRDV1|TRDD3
CAFEGPHYWGIRSSSWDTRQMFF
TGTGCCTTTGAGGGACCGCACTACTGGGGGATACGGAGTAGCTCCTGGGACACCCGACAGATGTTTTTC
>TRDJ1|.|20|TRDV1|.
CALGPFKGPFPGTYTDKLIF
TGTGCTCTTGGGCCCTTTAAAGGTCCCTTCCCTGGTACGTACACCGATAAACTCATCTTT